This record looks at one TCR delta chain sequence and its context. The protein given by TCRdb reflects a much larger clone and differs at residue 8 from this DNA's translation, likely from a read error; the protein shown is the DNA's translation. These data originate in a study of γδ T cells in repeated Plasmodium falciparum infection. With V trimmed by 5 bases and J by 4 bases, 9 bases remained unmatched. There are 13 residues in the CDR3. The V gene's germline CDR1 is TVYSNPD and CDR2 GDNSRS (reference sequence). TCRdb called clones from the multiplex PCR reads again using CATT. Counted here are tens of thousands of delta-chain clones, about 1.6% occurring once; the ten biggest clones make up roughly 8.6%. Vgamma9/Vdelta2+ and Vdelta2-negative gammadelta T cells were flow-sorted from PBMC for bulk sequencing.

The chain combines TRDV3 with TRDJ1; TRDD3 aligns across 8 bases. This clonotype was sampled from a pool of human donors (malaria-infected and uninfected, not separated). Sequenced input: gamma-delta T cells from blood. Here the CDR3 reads CAQRSWGNDKLIF. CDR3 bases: TGTGCCCAAAGGAGCTGGGGGAACGATAAACTCATCTTT.